Described below is a single T cell receptor beta chain sequence and its context. Its antigen is still unknown. The trim removed 5 bases at V and 6 bases at J, leaving 7 bases unmatched. The CDR3 has 14 residues. CDR1 and CDR2 (germline): SGHAT, FQNNGV. The sample comes from a study of neoadjuvant anti-PD-1 for oral cavity cancer. Using immunoSEQ multiplex PCR, the repertoire was profiled, and TCRdb retains in-frame clones only, with some absent. The sample lists 50,000 to 65,000 clones, approximately 80% occurring once. Study results and caveats: With a few patients per group, TCR findings need larger cohorts.

The clonotype comes from a person aged 35 to 85 with oral cavity squamous cell carcinoma. The rearrangement joins TRBV11-2 to TRBJ2-4; 7 nucleotides match TRBD1. This specimen consisted of PBMCs, obtained before nivolumab (anti-PD-1) treatment. The CDR3 loop is CASSHDRARNIQYF. CDR3 DNA: TGTGCCAGCAGCCATGACAGGGCGAGAAACATTCAGTACTTC.